This TCR beta chain was sequenced for a study of neurological immune-mediated disorders. Via MiXCR, TCRdb re-called the 5' RACE reads, giving one row per CDR3 protein. Here the sample spans tens of thousands of distinct CDR3 sequences, less than 8.5% being singletons. General observations from the study: It was HTLV-1-associated myelopathy that showed the most TCR clonal expansion, while multiple sclerosis showed the least, falling below healthy controls.

This clonotype was seen ten or more times. Its antigen is currently unknown. Trimming removed 3 bases at V and 0 bases at J, with 18 bases between. The germline V gene encodes CDR1 MNHEY and CDR2 SVGEGT. This CDR3 has 18 residues. The chain couples TRBV6-2 or TRBV6-3 to TRBJ2-4, with no clear D. Sample: PBMCs. The sequence derives from a woman aged 40 to 49 in good health. The CDR3 sequence is CASSYDFRVPLAKNIQYF. DNA for the CDR3: TGTGCCAGCAGTTATGATTTCCGGGTCCCACTAGCCAAAAACATTCAGTACTTC.